This TCR beta chain was documented in a study of shared clonotypes between healthy human individuals. In the study overall: A few men and a couple of women, aged 18 to 49, were donors. Study-level points and caveats: The study drew on few donors, limiting represented genetic and exposure-history diversity.

The donors were adults (healthy and HIV-negative) with no recent acute infections or vaccinations. Germline assignment: CDR1 LGHNA and CDR2 YNFKEQ. The J segment lost 4 bases and the V segment lost 1 base, leaving 3 bases of the junction unmatched. This CDR3 spans 16 amino acids. Notes on this clone: No antigen is known for it.

Repertoires were generated with immunoSEQ multiplex PCR, while TCRdb's copy carries only in-frame clones and drops some. Of approximately 500,000 clones detected, 60% to 80% appear once; the ten largest clones hold 9.5% to 15%. The chain combines TRBV4-2 with TRBJ2-1, with 11 bases aligning to TRBD2. The clonotype originates from a woman aged 35 to 49 in good health. Some clones in this sample may be carry-over from other donors' samples. The sequencing input was PBMCs. The CDR3 DNA reads as TGTGCCAGCAGCCAAGTTGGGACTAGCGGTTACAATGAGCAGTTCTTC. Protein product: CASSQVGTSGYNEQFF.